The 14 T cell receptor beta chains below come from one sample, sequenced in a study of long-term antiretroviral therapy in people with HIV. Survey-level immunoSEQ v3.0 assays were run. Generated by immunoSEQ multiplex PCR, the TCRdb table keeps only in-frame clones and is missing some. The table has about 29,000 clones, around four fifths seen once; the top ten hold roughly 9.3%. The sequencing here drew on unsorted PBMCs, taken 1.5 years before starting antiretroviral therapy. These receptors came from a man younger than 35 with HIV.

This clone showed up just a few times. The rearrangement links TRBV28 to TRBJ2-5; 9 bases align to TRBD2. In germline, CDR1 is MDHEN, CDR2 SYDVKM. This CDR3 comprises 16 residues. J gave up 4 bases and V 0 bases, and 6 bases lay outside the gene matches. In DNA form, the CDR3 reads TGTGCCAGCAGTTTATGGCTGGGACTAGCTGTAGAGACCCAGTACTTC. Translating gives CASSLWLGLAVETQYF.

The chain links TRBV14 to TRBJ2-6; the D is unclear. Trimming left V 4 bases short and J 0 bases short, with 19 bases between. Germline V gene sequence: CDR1 SGHDN, CDR2 FVKESK. CDR3 length: 19 residues. CDR3 in amino acids: CASSLYRPGWSSGANVLTF. In nucleotides, the CDR3 is TGTGCCAGCAGCCTCTATCGACCTGGTTGGAGCTCTGGGGCCAACGTCCTGACTTTC.

This clone was detected a few times. The chain has TRBV11-2 and TRBJ1-3; D is ambiguous. The V end lost 5 bases, the J end lost 0 bases, and 11 bases lay between the germline ends. Germline V gives CDR1 SGHAT, CDR2 FQNNGV. This CDR3 is built from 15 residues. CDR3 sequence: CASSPTAFSGNTIYF. For the CDR3, the DNA is TGTGCCAGCAGCCCAACAGCGTTCTCTGGAAACACCATATATTTT.

This chain connects TRBV18 to TRBJ2-5; 9 positions match TRBD2. This CDR3 has 17 residues. Germline values: CDR1 KGHSH, CDR2 LQKENI. The V segment lost 3 bases and the J segment 1 base; nucleotides outside the gene matches: 9. The CDR3 is CASSPPPSGEFQETQYF. Here the CDR3 DNA reads TGTGCCAGCTCACCGCCCCCTAGCGGGGAGTTCCAAGAGACCCAGTACTTC.

The V and J genes are TRBV19 and TRBJ1-2; D unresolved. The V gene's germline CDR1 is LNHDA and CDR2 SQIVND (reference sequence). The V and J ends lost 6 bases and 8 bases respectively, with 19 bases between them. CDR3 size: 14 residues. The CDR3 region is CASSLRAALSGYTF. The CDR3 nucleotides are TGTGCCAGTAGCCTCCGGGCCGCCCTCAGCGGCTACACCTTC.

The chain combines TRBV5-4 with TRBJ1-2; weak D call: TRBD1 (5 bases). Trimming cost V 3 bases and J 6 bases, with 24 bases left between them. This CDR3 has 17 amino acids. CDR1 SGHNT and CDR2 YYREEE come from the germline V gene (reference sequence). CDR3 residues: CASSYGTVLLPRDGYTF. The CDR3 DNA is TGTGCCAGCAGCTACGGGACCGTACTACTCCCTAGGGATGGCTACACCTTC.

The CDR3 bases are TGCGCCAGCAGCCCGGGGGTGGACGCCGTGCTCACCGGGGAGCTGTTTTTT. It is translated as CASSPGVDAVLTGELFF. This chain links TRBV5-1 with TRBJ2-2; possible D gene TRBD2, 6 bases. V dropped 4 bases and J dropped 4 bases, with 20 bases sitting between them. The CDR3 is made up of 17 amino acids. CDR1 and CDR2 (germline): SGHRS, YFSETQ.

The rearrangement links TRBV7-9 to TRBJ1-1; D gene unclear. The CDR3 contains 13 residues. Trimming stripped 2 bases from V and 1 base from J, with 5 bases between. The germline V gene has CDR1 SEHNR and CDR2 FQNEAQ (reference sequence). The CDR3 spells CASSLTGNTEAFF. CDR3 bases: TGTGCCAGCAGCTTAACGGGGAACACTGAAGCTTTCTTT.

The chain recombines TRBV28 with TRBJ1-2, with TRBD1 matching over 12 bases. The germline gives CDR1 MDHEN, CDR2 SYDVKM. CDR3 length: 16 residues. V gave up 5 bases and J gave up 8 bases; unmatched junction bases: 12. The CDR3 protein is CASSNPGQGASGGYTF. The CDR3 bases are TGTGCCAGCAGTAACCCGGGACAGGGGGCCTCGGGGGGCTACACCTTC.

The V call is TRBV10-1, the J call TRBJ2-7; the D gene is possibly TRBD1 (5 bases). V lost 4 bases and J lost 10, with 17 bases in between. Germline V CDR1 and CDR2: WNHNN, SYGVQD (reference sequence). The CDR3 contains 13 residues. The CDR3 coding sequence is TGCGCCAGCAGTGTTCGGGCAGGGATGGAACAGTACTTC. This translates into CASSVRAGMEQYF.

This chain uses TRBV6-5 with TRBJ2-7, with 7 bases identical to TRBD1. The junction had 12 bases not matched to a gene; V was cut back by 8 bases and J by 5 bases. The CDR3 extends over 14 amino acids. CDR1 MNHEY and CDR2 SVGAGI come from the germline V gene. The CDR3 reads CASAYRGSRNEQYF. The CDR3 DNA sequence: TGTGCCAGCGCTTACAGGGGATCTAGGAACGAGCAGTACTTC.

CDR3 amino acids: CASSGSPGHGPAYGYTF. The CDR3 region has the DNA TGTGCCAGCAGCGGATCGCCGGGACACGGGCCCGCCTATGGCTACACCTTC. The chain links TRBV7-3 to TRBJ1-2; possible D gene TRBD1, 6 bases. With 5 bases removed from V and 4 bases from J, the gap between germline ends came to 23 bases. In germline, CDR1 is SGHTA, CDR2 FQGTGA. The length of the CDR3 is 17 residues.

The rearrangement joins TRBV10-3 to TRBJ2-3; the D gene is possibly TRBD2 (5 bases). The CDR3 totals 13 residues. With 0 bases removed from V and 7 bases from J, the gap between germline ends came to 8 bases. The V gene's germline CDR1 is ENHRY and CDR2 SYGVKD. The CDR3 loop is CAISESPGNTQYF. CDR3 DNA: TGTGCCATCAGTGAGTCGCCGGGGAATACGCAGTATTTT.

V is TRBV2 and J is TRBJ2-1; no definite D call. The V end was cut by 3 bases, the J end by 7 bases, with 16 bases between. Germline V gene sequence: CDR1 SNHLY, CDR2 FYNNEI. The CDR3 totals 15 residues. In DNA, the CDR3 is TGTGCCAGCAGTGATCCCCGGACGTACGGGAATGAGCAGTTCTTC. This gives the protein CASSDPRTYGNEQFF.